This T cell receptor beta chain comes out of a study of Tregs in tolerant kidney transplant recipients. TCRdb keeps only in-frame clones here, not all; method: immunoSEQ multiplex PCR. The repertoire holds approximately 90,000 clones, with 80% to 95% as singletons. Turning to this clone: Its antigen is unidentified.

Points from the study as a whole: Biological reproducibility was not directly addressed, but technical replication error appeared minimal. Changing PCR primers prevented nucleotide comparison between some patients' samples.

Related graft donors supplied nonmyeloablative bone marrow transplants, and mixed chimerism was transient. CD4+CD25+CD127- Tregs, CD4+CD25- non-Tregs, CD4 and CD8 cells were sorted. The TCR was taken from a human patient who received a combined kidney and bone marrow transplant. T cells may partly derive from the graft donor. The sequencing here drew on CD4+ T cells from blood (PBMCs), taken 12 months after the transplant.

CDR3 in DNA: TGTGCCTGGAGTGTACCCGGGATGGCCAAAAACATTCAGTACTTC. Translated: CAWSVPGMAKNIQYF. The chain has TRBV30 and TRBJ2-4; TRBD2 might be the D (5 bases). The CDR3 spans 15 residues. Germline loops: CDR1 GTSNPN, CDR2 SVGIG (reference sequence). The germline V and J ends were trimmed by 0 bases and 1 base, with 10 bases remaining between them.